The sequence of this T cell receptor beta chain was determined in a study of T cell repertoires in cytomegalovirus infection. This CDR3 has 16 amino acids. The V gene's germline CDR1 is KGHSH and CDR2 LQKENI. Unmatched junction bases numbered 14, after V lost 5 bases and J lost 7 bases. TCRdb recomputed calls from the reads with MiXCR, one row per CDR3 protein. This sample has roughly 310,000 distinct CDR3 sequences, with 17% found just once. The receptor was derived from a human donor in good health (CMV status not recorded). Some clones in this sample may be carry-over from other donors' samples. The chain employs TRBV18 and TRBJ1-2; 9 nucleotides match TRBD1. Sequencing used PBMCs. The CDR3 protein is CASSSTPGQGSRGYTF. The CDR3 DNA is TGTGCCAGCTCATCAACTCCGGGACAGGGAAGTCGTGGCTACACCTTC.